This TCR beta chain was sequenced for a study of shared clonotypes between healthy human individuals. Clones were read by immunoSEQ multiplex PCR, and TCRdb kept only the in-frame ones, dropping some. Among about 2.4 million clones listed, approximately 93% were seen once. This clone appeared a single time. The CDR3 covers 15 residues. Germline CDR1 and CDR2: SGHTS and YDEGEE. Trimming removed 4 bases from V and 0 bases from J; junction bases left unmatched: 2. This receptor was identified in a man between 18 and 29 years old in good health. Some clones in this sample may be carry-over from other donors' samples. V and J are TRBV5-8 and TRBJ2-2; TRBD1 agrees at 8 bases. Sequencing used naive CD4+ T cells from PBMCs. The sample's subset: CD45RA+ positively selected. In nucleotides, the CDR3 is TGTGCCAGCAGCCAACAGGGGGCGAACACCGGGGAGCTGTTTTTT. This encodes CASSQQGANTGELFF.